This entry features one TCR beta chain sequence. The assay was immunoSEQ multiplex PCR, and TCRdb's table has in-frame clones only and misses some. This table has some 70,000 clones, roughly nine tenths appearing once. This specimen belongs to a study of technical replicates of blood from a handful of donors. The V gene end was trimmed by 1 base and the J gene end by 1 base; junction bases not matched to a gene: 2. Germline loops: CDR1 MGHRA, CDR2 YSYEKL. CDR3 size: 15 residues. Sequenced input: PBMCs. V and J are TRBV4-1 and TRBJ1-1, with 8 bases matching TRBD1. The receptor was isolated from a human donor in good health. Some clones in this sample may be carry-over from other donors' samples. This chain's CDR3 is CASSQVDRENTEAFF. The CDR3 DNA reads TGCGCCAGCAGCCAAGTGGACAGGGAGAACACTGAAGCTTTCTTT.